Below, 22 T cell receptor beta chains from the same sample are listed, as sequenced in a study of cytomegalovirus exposure and HLA in healthy donors. A multiplex PCR was run with 60 Vbeta primers and 13 Jbeta primers. Using immunoSEQ multiplex PCR, the repertoire was profiled, and TCRdb retains in-frame clones only, with some absent. This repertoire shows approximately 70,000 clones, about 74% found once; its top ten account for roughly 11%. Sequenced input: PBMCs. Receptors were obtained from a human donor in good health.

To note about this clone: This could be a read error, since a much larger clone is one nucleotide away. V is TRBV27 and J is TRBJ1-1; possibly TRBD1 for D (5 bases). V shed 5 bases and J shed 1 base, with 8 bases lying between them. The CDR3 contains 13 residues. Germline assignment: CDR1 MNHEY and CDR2 SMNVEV (reference sequence). CDR3: CASSPQGNTEAFF. The CDR3 DNA sequence: TGTGCCAGCAGTCCTCAGGGGAACACTGAAGCTTTCTTT.

The chain uses TRBV19 and TRBJ2-3; TRBD1 is a possible D gene (6 bases). The CDR3 covers 13 residues. With 7 bases removed from V and 9 bases from J, the gap between germline ends came to 17 bases. The germline gives CDR1 LNHDA, CDR2 SQIVND (reference sequence). CDR3 coding DNA: TGTGCCAGTACCGGAACAGGGTCTTTCACGCAGTATTTT. Protein product: CASTGTGSFTQYF.

This clone was recorded once. V gene TRBV9 combines with J gene TRBJ2-7, with a possible D match to TRBD2 (6 bases). Trimming pared 3 bases from V and 7 bases from J, leaving 14 bases between. Germline values: CDR1 SGDLS, CDR2 YYNGEE. The CDR3 consists of 13 residues. CDR3 in DNA: TGTGCCAGCAGCGAGGACCCGGCGGGGGAGCAGTACTTC. Translated: CASSEDPAGEQYF.

V is TRBV6-1 and J is TRBJ2-3, with D maybe TRBD1 (5 bases). The germline V gene encodes CDR1 MNHNS and CDR2 SASEGT. The CDR3 runs 15 residues. V was shortened by 2 bases and J by 1 base, with 10 bases between the two germline ends. The CDR3 DNA is TGTGCCAGCAGTGAAACGGTCAGGGGCACAGATACGCAGTATTTT. Translation gives CASSETVRGTDTQYF.

This sequence joins TRBV6-6 and TRBJ1-4; D is unclear. Germline V gene sequence: CDR1 MNHNY, CDR2 SVGAGI (reference sequence). The CDR3 consists of 12 residues. V was cut by 8 bases and J by 5 bases, with 9 bases left in between. DNA for the CDR3: TGTGCCAGCGGCAGGCTGAATGAAAAACTGTTTTTT. Translated, it gives CASGRLNEKLFF.

This clone has more than one count but fewer than ten. The genes are TRBV2 and TRBJ1-5; 8 positions match TRBD1. V lost 5 bases and J lost 4; bases outside the gene matches: 1. The length of the CDR3 is 13 residues. CDR1 is SNHLY, CDR2 FYNNEI, per germline. CDR3: CASSRQGNQPQHF. The DNA for the CDR3 is TGTGCCAGCAGTAGACAGGGGAATCAGCCCCAGCATTTT.

About this clone itself: The same CDR3 arises from other DNA sequences in this sample as well. The J gene is TRBJ1-1, the V gene TRBV12-5; 9 nucleotides align to TRBD1. CDR3 length: 15 residues. With 0 bases clipped from V and 5 bases from J, the junction kept 4 bases outside the gene matches. The germline V gene has CDR1 LGHNT and CDR2 FRNRAP. This chain's CDR3 is CASGLVGQGRTEAFF. The CDR3 DNA sequence: TGTGCTAGTGGTTTGGTGGGACAGGGCCGAACTGAAGCTTTCTTT.

The genes are TRBV4-1 and TRBJ2-3; 8 nucleotides agree with TRBD2. Trimming removed 0 bases from V and 6 bases from J; junction bases left unmatched: 11. In germline, CDR1 is MGHRA, CDR2 YSYEKL. The CDR3 runs 17 residues. Here the CDR3 DNA reads TGCGCCAGCAGCCAAGATTGGAGCGGGAGATGGATGGATACGCAGTATTTT. It encodes CASSQDWSGRWMDTQYF.

V gene TRBV7-6 combines with J gene TRBJ2-5; 9 positions match TRBD2. Trimming removed 3 bases from V and 4 bases from J; junction bases left unmatched: 12. This CDR3 is built from 17 residues. Germline CDR1 SGHVS, CDR2 FNYEAQ. CDR3 region: CASSFPSRGGGGETQYF. In DNA form, the CDR3 reads TGTGCCAGCAGCTTCCCTAGCCGGGGCGGGGGGGGAGAGACCCAGTACTTC.

The rearrangement joins TRBV5-1 to TRBJ2-1, with TRBD2 identical over 7 bases. The CDR3 spans 14 residues. J gave up 5 bases and V 0 bases, and 2 bases lay outside the gene matches. Germline V CDR1 and CDR2: SGHRS, YFSETQ. The CDR3 DNA is TGCGCCAGCAGCTTGGAGGCGGGGGACAATGAGCAGTTCTTC. Translating it yields CASSLEAGDNEQFF.

The chain has TRBV5-6 and TRBJ1-5, with D unresolved. CDR1 SGHDT and CDR2 YYEEEE come from the germline V gene. The V and J ends lost 0 bases and 0 bases respectively, with 10 bases between them. The CDR3 covers 16 residues. For the CDR3, the DNA is TGTGCCAGCAGCTTGGCCGGAGGACTTAGCAATCAGCCCCAGCATTTT. Its translation: CASSLAGGLSNQPQHF.

In DNA form, the CDR3 reads TGTGCCAGCAGTGTAGCGCAGGCGTACGAGCAGTACTTC. Its protein product is CASSVAQAYEQYF. The rearrangement links TRBV6-1 to TRBJ2-7, with D perhaps TRBD2 (5 bases). Per germline, CDR1 MNHNS and CDR2 SASEGT. The CDR3 length is 13 residues. The V gene lost 4 bases and the J gene lost 4 bases, with 11 bases spanning the gap.

This chain uses TRBV5-1 with TRBJ2-1, with 7 bases fitting TRBD1. The CDR3 is made up of 15 amino acids. The germline V gene has CDR1 SGHRS and CDR2 YFSETQ. Trimming removed 4 bases from V and 3 bases from J; junction bases left unmatched: 7. Here the CDR3 reads CASSGDRTGYNEQFF. The CDR3 DNA follows: TGCGCCAGCAGCGGAGATAGGACAGGCTACAATGAGCAGTTCTTC.

The chain links TRBV4-1 to TRBJ2-5; 10 bases match TRBD2. The CDR3 covers 15 residues. The J segment lost 5 bases and the V segment lost 5 bases, leaving 8 bases of the junction unmatched. CDR1 is MGHRA, CDR2 YSYEKL, per germline. The CDR3 nucleotides read TGCGCCAGCAGCTCAACTAGCGGGGAAGGCGAGACCCAGTACTTC. This codes for CASSSTSGEGETQYF.

This clone was counted only a few times. This chain joins TRBV6-5 and TRBJ1-4; D gene uncertain. The CDR3 covers 15 residues. CDR1 and CDR2 from the germline V gene are MNHEY and SVGAGI. V lost 5 bases to trimming and J lost 8 bases, with 18 bases between them. CDR3 DNA sequence: TGTGCCAGCAGTCATGGACGAGGGCGGGAGGAAAAACTGTTTTTT. Its translation is CASSHGRGREEKLFF.

The DNA of the CDR3 is TGTGCCAGCAGTTACGATAGGACTAGGAATGAGCAGTTCTTC. This gives the protein CASSYDRTRNEQFF. The chain joins TRBV6-5 to TRBJ2-1; 7 bases map to TRBD2. CDR3 length equals 14 residues. After removal of 2 bases from V and 7 bases from J, the junction contained 5 bases not matched to a gene. In germline, CDR1 is MNHEY, CDR2 SVGAGI.

This chain links TRBV19 with TRBJ1-1; perhaps TRBD1 as D (6 bases). Germline V gene lookup returns CDR1 LNHDA and CDR2 SQIVND (reference sequence). The V gene lost 7 bases and the J gene lost 1 base, with 13 bases spanning the gap. This CDR3 spans 14 amino acids. DNA for the CDR3: TGTGCCAGTAACCTCGGGGGGCCGAACACTGAAGCTTTCTTT. Translating gives CASNLGGPNTEAFF.

The V call is TRBV7-9, the J call TRBJ1-1; D uncertain. Trimming stripped 3 bases from V and 0 bases from J, with 8 bases between. This CDR3 comprises 14 residues. The germline CDR1 and CDR2 sequences are SEHNR and FQNEAQ (reference sequence). Written as DNA, the CDR3 is TGTGCCAGCAGCTTTGCGGGATTGAACACTGAAGCTTTCTTT. Amino acids: CASSFAGLNTEAFF.

In nucleotides, the CDR3 is TGCGCCAGCAGCTTGGAAGCGGGAGTGACCAATGAGCAGTTCTTC. Its protein product is CASSLEAGVTNEQFF. The chain combines TRBV5-1 with TRBJ2-1; TRBD2 agrees at 8 bases. Germline CDR1 reads SGHRS; CDR2 reads YFSETQ. The CDR3 loop spans 15 amino acids. V shed 0 bases and J 6 bases; nucleotides not matched to a gene: 5.

This rearrangement joins TRBV7-9 to TRBJ1-3, with D tentatively TRBD1 (6 bases). The germline CDR1 and CDR2 sequences are SEHNR and FQNEAQ (reference sequence). The CDR3 spans 13 residues. V lost 8 bases, J lost 7 bases, and 15 bases lay in between. In nucleotides, the CDR3 is TGTGCCAGCGAGGGGGAGGGTTGGAACACCATATATTTT. This sequence encodes CASEGEGWNTIYF.

The rearrangement links TRBV5-1 to TRBJ2-7; 8 bases map to TRBD1. The CDR3 covers 15 residues. V lost 4 bases and J lost 5; bases outside the gene matches: 11. CDR1 SGHRS and CDR2 YFSETQ come from the germline V gene. The CDR3 loop is CASSPVSGGKDEQYF. The CDR3 nucleotides read TGCGCCAGCAGCCCCGTCTCAGGGGGCAAGGACGAGCAGTACTTC.

This sequence joins TRBV30 and TRBJ2-2; 9 positions match TRBD1. The trim removed 5 bases at V and 9 bases at J, leaving 4 bases unmatched. The CDR3 covers 12 residues. Germline V lookup: CDR1 GTSNPN, CDR2 SVGIG (reference sequence). The CDR3 DNA reads as TGTGCCTGGTTGACAGGGGGAAGGGAGCTGTTTTTT. This translates into CAWLTGGRELFF.